The clone carrying this TCR beta chain was observed at least ten times. The antigen is not known. This sample stems from a study of breast tumors, draining lymph nodes, adjacent tissues. TCRdb re-called the multiplex PCR reads with MiXCR, one entry per CDR3 protein. The table shows 47,000 or so distinct CDR3 sequences, with 23% occurring only once. CDR3 length: 15 amino acids. In germline, CDR1 is MNHEY, CDR2 SVGEGT. Trimming took 4 bases from V and 4 from J; bases not matched to a gene: 6. General observations from the study: Data fit most tumor T cells coming from lymph node, expanding in tumor. That most tumor T cells come from lymph nodes remained unproven. Tumor repertoires ranked between lymph nodes and nontumor tissue in diversity, with V and J gene preferences. Luminal-like breast cancer showed significantly greater tumor-nontumor repertoire similarity than basal-like breast cancer did.

Sequencing was done on a sample of breast tumor tissue. The rearrangement links TRBV6-2 or TRBV6-3 to TRBJ2-7, with 11 bases matching TRBD2. The TCR originated in a female donor with breast cancer. Some clones in this sample may be carry-over from other donors' samples. CDR3 sequence reads: CASSLTSGNGYEQYF. The CDR3 coding sequence is TGTGCCAGCAGTTTGACTAGCGGGAACGGGTACGAGCAGTACTTC.